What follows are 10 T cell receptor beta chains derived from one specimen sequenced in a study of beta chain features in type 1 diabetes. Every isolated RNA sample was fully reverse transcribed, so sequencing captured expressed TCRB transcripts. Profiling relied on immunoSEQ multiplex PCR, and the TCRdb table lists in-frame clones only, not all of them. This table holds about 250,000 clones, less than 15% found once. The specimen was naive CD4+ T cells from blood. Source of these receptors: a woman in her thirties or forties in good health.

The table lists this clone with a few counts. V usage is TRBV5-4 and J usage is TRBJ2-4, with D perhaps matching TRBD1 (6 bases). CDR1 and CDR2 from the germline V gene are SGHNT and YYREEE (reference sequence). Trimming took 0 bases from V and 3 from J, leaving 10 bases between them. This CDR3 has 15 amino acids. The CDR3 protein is CASSLVGGGKNIQYF. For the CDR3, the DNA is TGTGCCAGCAGCTTGGTTGGGGGCGGCAAAAACATTCAGTACTTC.

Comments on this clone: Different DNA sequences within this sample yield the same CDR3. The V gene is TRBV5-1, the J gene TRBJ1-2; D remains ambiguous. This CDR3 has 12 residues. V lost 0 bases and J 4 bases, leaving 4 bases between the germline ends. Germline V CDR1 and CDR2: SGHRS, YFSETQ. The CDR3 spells CASSLDSYGYTF. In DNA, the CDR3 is TGCGCCAGCAGCTTGGATAGCTATGGCTACACCTTC.

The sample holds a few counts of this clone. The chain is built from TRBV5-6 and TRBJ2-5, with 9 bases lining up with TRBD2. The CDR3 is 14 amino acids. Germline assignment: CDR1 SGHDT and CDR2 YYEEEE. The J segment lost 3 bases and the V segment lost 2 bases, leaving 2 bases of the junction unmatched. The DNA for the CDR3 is TGTGCCAGCAGCTTTAGCGGGGGCGAAGAGACCCAGTACTTC. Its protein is CASSFSGGEETQYF.

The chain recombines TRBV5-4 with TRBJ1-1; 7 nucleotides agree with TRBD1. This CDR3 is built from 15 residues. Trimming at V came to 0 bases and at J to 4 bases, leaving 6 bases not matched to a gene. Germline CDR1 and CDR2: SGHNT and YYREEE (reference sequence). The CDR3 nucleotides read TGTGCCAGCAGCTTGGGTGGACAGGTATTCACTGAAGCTTTCTTT. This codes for CASSLGGQVFTEAFF. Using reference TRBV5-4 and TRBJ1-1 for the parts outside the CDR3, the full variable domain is ETGVTQSPTHLIKTRGQQVTLRCSSQSGHNTVSWYQQALGQGPQFIFQYYREEENGRGNFPPRFSGLQFPNYSSELNVNALELDDSALYLCASSLGGQVFTEAFFGQGTRLTVV.

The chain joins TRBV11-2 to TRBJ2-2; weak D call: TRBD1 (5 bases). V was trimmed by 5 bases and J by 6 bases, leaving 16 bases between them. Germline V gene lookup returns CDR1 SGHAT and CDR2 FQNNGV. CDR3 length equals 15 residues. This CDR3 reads CASSPITGRAGELFF. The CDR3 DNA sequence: TGTGCCAGCAGCCCGATAACAGGACGGGCCGGGGAGCTGTTTTTT.

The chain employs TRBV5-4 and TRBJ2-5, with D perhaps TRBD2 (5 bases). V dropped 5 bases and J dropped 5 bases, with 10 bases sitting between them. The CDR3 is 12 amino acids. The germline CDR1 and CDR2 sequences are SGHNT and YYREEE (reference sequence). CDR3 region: CASSRPGETQYF. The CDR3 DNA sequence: TGTGCCAGCAGTCGCCCGGGGGAGACCCAGTACTTC.

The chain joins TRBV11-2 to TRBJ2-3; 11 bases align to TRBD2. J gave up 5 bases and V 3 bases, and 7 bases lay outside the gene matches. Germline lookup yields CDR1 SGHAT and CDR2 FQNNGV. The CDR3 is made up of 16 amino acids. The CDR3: CASSFGSSGGEDTQYF. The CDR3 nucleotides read TGTGCCAGCAGCTTCGGGAGTAGCGGGGGGGAAGATACGCAGTATTTT.

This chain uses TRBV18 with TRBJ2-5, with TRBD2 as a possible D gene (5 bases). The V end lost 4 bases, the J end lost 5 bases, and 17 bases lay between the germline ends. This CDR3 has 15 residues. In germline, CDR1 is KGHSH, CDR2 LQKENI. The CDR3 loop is CASSRRDAARETQYF. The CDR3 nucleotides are TGTGCCAGCTCACGCCGGGATGCGGCTCGGGAGACCCAGTACTTC.

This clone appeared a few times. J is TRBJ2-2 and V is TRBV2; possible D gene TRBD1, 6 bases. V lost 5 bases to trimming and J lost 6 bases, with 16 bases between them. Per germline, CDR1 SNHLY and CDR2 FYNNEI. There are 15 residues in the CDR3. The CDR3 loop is CASSRTRRGAGELFF. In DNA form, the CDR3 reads TGTGCCAGCAGTCGAACCCGCAGGGGTGCCGGGGAGCTGTTTTTT.

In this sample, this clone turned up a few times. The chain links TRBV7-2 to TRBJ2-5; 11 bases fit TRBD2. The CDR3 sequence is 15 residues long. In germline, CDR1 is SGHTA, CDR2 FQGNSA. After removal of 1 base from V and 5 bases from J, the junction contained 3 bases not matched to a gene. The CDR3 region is CASSLVAGGQETQYF. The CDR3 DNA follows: TGTGCCAGCAGCTTAGTAGCGGGGGGGCAGGAGACCCAGTACTTC.